The present T cell receptor (beta chain) was sequenced within a study of technical replicates of blood from several donors (dated by TCRdb to between 2016 and 2019). This clone was picked up one time. Its antigen is still unknown. No base-level quality is on record; no much larger clone is a single base apart. Receptor libraries were prepared by the immunoSEQ multiplex PCR assay. TCRdb's version of the immuneACCESS table is confined to in-frame rearrangements and falls short of the full clone set. An unresolved V gene accounts for under half of the shortfall where checked; the remainder is of unknown origin. In all, the sample holds 80,000 to 95,000 clones, and about 92% of those were seen once. The top ten hold about 0.27% of the sample. The TCR sequence derives from a human donor in good health. Material: T cells isolated from PBMCs.

The encoded CDR3 is CASSWTGDLNQPQHF. The DNA is as follows: TGTGCCAGCAGCTGGACAGGGGATCTCAATCAGCCCCAGCATTTT. The chain is encoded by TRBV5-5 joined to TRBJ1-5; 9 bases in the middle match TRBD1. In the germline V gene (reference sequence), CDR1 corresponds to SGHKS and CDR2 to YYEKEE. The germline V end is reduced by 3 bases and the J end by 3 bases; junction bases left unmatched: 4. Counted from cysteine to phenylalanine, this CDR3 has 15 amino acids. Only the CDR3 part of the read is kept: 45 bases, read in frame from the first base.